Below, 20 T cell receptor beta chains from the same sample are listed, as sequenced in a study of T cell changes during pregnancy in multiple sclerosis. Data came from immunoSEQ multiplex PCR; TCRdb stores just in-frame clones and leaves some out. The table has roughly 120,000 clones, 80% to 95% seen once. The input for sequencing was peripheral blood, taken before pregnancy. Receptors originate from a female donor with multiple sclerosis, enrolled in a pregnancy study.

The rearrangement links TRBV5-1 to TRBJ2-1, with 7 bases identical to TRBD2. The germline V gene has CDR1 SGHRS and CDR2 YFSETQ. This CDR3 spans 16 amino acids. J lost 2 bases, V lost 0 bases, and 5 bases had no gene match. CDR3 amino acids: CASSLEALAAYNEQFF. CDR3 bases: TGCGCCAGCAGCTTGGAGGCGCTAGCGGCCTACAATGAGCAGTTCTTC.

Written as DNA, the CDR3 is TGTGCCAGCAGCTGGGACAAGAACACTGAAGCTTTCTTT. As protein: CASSWDKNTEAFF. The J gene is TRBJ1-1, the V gene TRBV6-5, with a tentative D call TRBD1 (6 bases). V was shortened by 6 bases and J by 1 base, with 9 bases between the two germline ends. The CDR3 length is 13 residues. CDR1 and CDR2 (germline): MNHEY, SVGAGI.

The genes are TRBV9 and TRBJ2-1; 16 nucleotides match TRBD2. The J segment lost 2 bases and the V segment lost 7 bases, leaving 18 bases of the junction unmatched. The CDR3 covers 21 residues. From germline, CDR1 is SGDLS and CDR2 YYNGEE. CDR3 DNA sequence: TGTGCCAGCTCCACGCCCAGGGGGACTAGCGGGGGGGATCTTACCTACAATGAGCAGTTCTTC. Protein product: CASSTPRGTSGGDLTYNEQFF.

V is TRBV27 and J is TRBJ2-3; no reliable D call. This CDR3 has 15 amino acids. V lost 2 bases to trimming and J lost 2 bases, with 11 bases between them. The V gene's germline CDR1 is MNHEY and CDR2 SMNVEV (reference sequence). The CDR3 DNA reads TGTGCCAGCAGTTTAGCGTTTATGCCCACAGATACGCAGTATTTT. It is translated as CASSLAFMPTDTQYF.

The chain is built from TRBV4-2 and TRBJ2-2; 8 bases line up with TRBD2. The germline V gene has CDR1 LGHNA and CDR2 YNFKEQ. The CDR3 runs 17 residues. Trimming took 2 bases from V and 7 from J; bases not matched to a gene: 12. The CDR3 DNA is TGTGCCAGCAGCCAAACAGCGGGAGAATTTCTTGGCGGGGAGCTGTTTTTT. Translating it yields CASSQTAGEFLGGELFF.

The V and J genes are TRBV5-6 and TRBJ1-3; D perhaps matches TRBD1 (5 bases). V was clipped by 0 bases and J by 2 bases, with 9 bases between them. The germline CDR1 and CDR2 sequences are SGHDT and YYEEEE. The CDR3 contains 15 residues. The CDR3 sequence: CASSLGGLTGNTIYF. In nucleotides, the CDR3 is TGTGCCAGCAGCTTGGGGGGCCTCACTGGAAACACCATATATTTT.

The V gene is TRBV5-6, the J gene TRBJ1-6, with a possible D match to TRBD1 (5 bases). V was pared by 4 bases and J by 3 bases, with 14 bases between. This CDR3 comprises 16 residues. Per germline, CDR1 SGHDT and CDR2 YYEEEE. In DNA form, the CDR3 reads TGTGCCAGCAGCACCCGACAGAGATACTATAATTCACCCCTCCACTTT. Protein sequence: CASSTRQRYYNSPLHF.

The V gene is TRBV11-3, the J gene TRBJ2-1; 8 bases line up with TRBD2. The trim removed 1 base at V and 9 bases at J, leaving 8 bases unmatched. The CDR3 consists of 15 residues. Germline V CDR1 and CDR2: SGHNT, YENEEA. CDR3 coding DNA: TGTGCCAGCAGCTTAGGAGGGACTAGGGGGACTGAGCAGTTCTTC. Amino acids: CASSLGGTRGTEQFF.

The chain joins TRBV19 to TRBJ2-2, with TRBD1 as a possible D gene (5 bases). Germline V gene data show CDR1 as LNHDA and CDR2 as SQIVND (reference sequence). The CDR3 totals 14 residues. The V end lost 3 bases, the J end lost 10 bases, and 15 bases lay between the germline ends. CDR3 loop: CASSIIWGPAELFF. Here the CDR3 DNA reads TGTGCCAGTAGTATTATCTGGGGCCCGGCGGAGCTGTTTTTT.

As DNA, the CDR3 is TGTGCCACCCGGTTGAGTAGCGGGGGCAATGAGCAGTTCTTC. This encodes CATRLSSGGNEQFF. The chain combines TRBV6-5 with TRBJ2-1, with 9 nucleotides matching TRBD2. The CDR3 runs to 14 residues. Trimming cost V 10 bases and J 6 bases; bases outside gene matches: 10. Germline loops: CDR1 MNHEY, CDR2 SVGAGI.

V usage is TRBV2 and J usage is TRBJ1-1, with D possibly being TRBD1 (5 bases). Trimming pared 2 bases from V and 1 base from J, leaving 8 bases between. From germline, CDR1 is SNHLY and CDR2 FYNNEI. The CDR3 loop spans 14 amino acids. CDR3 protein: CASSERGGNTEAFF. The CDR3 DNA reads TGTGCCAGCAGTGAAAGGGGCGGGAACACTGAAGCTTTCTTT.

The chain employs TRBV9 and TRBJ2-3; TRBD2 is a possible D gene (6 bases). The CDR3 runs to 17 residues. Trimming removed 0 bases at V and 4 bases at J, with 18 bases between. Germline CDR1 is SGDLS and CDR2 is YYNGEE. The CDR3 DNA reads TGTGCCAGCAGCGTAGTTCGCGGAGGGATTTCGGCAGATACGCAGTATTTT. Its protein is CASSVVRGGISADTQYF.

The V call is TRBV5-4, the J call TRBJ2-6, with a tentative D call TRBD2 (5 bases). The CDR3 totals 17 residues. Trimming removed 0 bases from V and 1 base from J, with 11 bases in between. Germline V gene data show CDR1 as SGHNT and CDR2 as YYREEE (reference sequence). The CDR3 DNA is TGTGCCAGCAGCTTGGGGGTAGCGCGGTCTGGGGCCAACGTCCTGACTTTC. It specifies CASSLGVARSGANVLTF.

V is TRBV7-2 and J is TRBJ1-6, with D hard to call. Germline V gives CDR1 SGHTA, CDR2 FQGNSA. This CDR3 has 14 amino acids. Trimming took 5 bases from V and 4 from J, leaving 9 bases between them. The CDR3 DNA sequence: TGTGCCAGCAGCACCGACGGGTATAATTCACCCCTCCACTTT. Its translation: CASSTDGYNSPLHF. Supplemented by reference TRBV7-2 and TRBJ1-6, the full variable domain reads GAGVSQSPSNKVTEKGKDVELRCDPISGHTALYWYRQSLGQGLEFLIYFQGNSAPDKSGLPSDRFSAERTGGSVSTLTIQRTQQEDSAVYLCASSTDGYNSPLHFGNGTRLTVT.

This chain uses TRBV11-2 with TRBJ2-6; TRBD1 might be the D (5 bases). Germline-derived CDR1 and CDR2 are SGHAT and FQNNGV. Trimming shortened V by 1 base and J by 0 bases, and 13 bases separated the two germline ends. The CDR3 length is 18 residues. The CDR3 DNA sequence: TGTGCCAGCAGCTTAGGTGTCAGGGCTAGCTCTGGGGCCAACGTCCTGACTTTC. This translates into CASSLGVRASSGANVLTF.

The V and J genes are TRBV19 and TRBJ2-5; D is undetermined. The CDR3 is 13 amino acids. Trimming removed 1 base at V and 4 bases at J, with 7 bases between. Germline lookup yields CDR1 LNHDA and CDR2 SQIVND (reference sequence). In DNA form, the CDR3 reads TGTGCCAGTAGTATAGGGAGTCCAGAGACCCAGTACTTC. This sequence encodes CASSIGSPETQYF.

The rearrangement uses TRBV5-5 and TRBJ1-5, with D maybe TRBD1 (5 bases). The CDR3 covers 16 residues. V gave up 2 bases and J gave up 0 bases, with 12 bases separating them. The germline V gene encodes CDR1 SGHKS and CDR2 YYEKEE (reference sequence). The CDR3 DNA reads TGTGCCAGCAGCTTTTCGGGGGTAAATAGCAATCAGCCCCAGCATTTT. This translates into CASSFSGVNSNQPQHF.

The CDR3 bases are TGTGCCAGCAATAGAGCAAGTAATAGCAATCAGCCCCAGCATTTT. Translated, it gives CASNRASNSNQPQHF. The chain joins TRBV6-5 to TRBJ1-5, with no clear D. The CDR3 spans 15 residues. The ends were cut back, 7 bases at V and 0 bases at J, with 13 bases in the middle. Looked up from germline, CDR1 is MNHEY and CDR2 is SVGAGI.

This clone was observed a handful of times. This sequence joins TRBV2 and TRBJ2-1; 7 nucleotides line up with TRBD1. Germline V gene data show CDR1 as SNHLY and CDR2 as FYNNEI. The V gene end was trimmed by 6 bases and the J gene end by 2 bases; junction bases not matched to a gene: 10. There are 16 residues in the CDR3. The CDR3 reads CASRGQPPGTYNEQFF. CDR3 nucleotide sequence: TGTGCCAGCAGGGGACAGCCACCGGGCACCTACAATGAGCAGTTCTTC. The full variable domain, rest sourced from reference TRBV2 and TRBJ2-1, is EPEVTQTPSHQVTQMGQEVILRCVPISNHLYFYWYRQILGQKVEFLVSFYNNEISEKSEIFDDQFSVERPDGSNFTLKIRSTKLEDSAMYFCASRGQPPGTYNEQFFGPGTRLTVL.

The CDR3: CASSVVGDRDIQYF. CDR3 DNA sequence: TGTGCCAGCAGCGTAGTAGGGGACAGAGACATTCAGTACTTC. The chain links TRBV9 to TRBJ2-4, with 7 bases aligning to TRBD1. The trim removed 0 bases at V and 8 bases at J, leaving 5 bases unmatched. The CDR3 runs 14 residues. Germline-derived CDR1 and CDR2 are SGDLS and YYNGEE.